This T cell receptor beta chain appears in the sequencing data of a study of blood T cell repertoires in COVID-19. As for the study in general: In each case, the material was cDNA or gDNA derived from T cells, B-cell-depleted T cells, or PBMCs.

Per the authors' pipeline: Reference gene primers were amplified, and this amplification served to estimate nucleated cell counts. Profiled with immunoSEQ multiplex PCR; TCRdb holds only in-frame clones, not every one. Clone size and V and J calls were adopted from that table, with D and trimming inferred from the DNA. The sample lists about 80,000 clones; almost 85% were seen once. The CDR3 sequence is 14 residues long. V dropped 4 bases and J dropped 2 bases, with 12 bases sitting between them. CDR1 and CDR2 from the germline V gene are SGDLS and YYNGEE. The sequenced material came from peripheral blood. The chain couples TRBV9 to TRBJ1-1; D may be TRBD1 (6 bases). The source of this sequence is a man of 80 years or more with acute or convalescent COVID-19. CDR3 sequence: CASSPGQTNTEAFF. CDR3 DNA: TGTGCCAGCAGCCCTGGACAGACAAACACTGAAGCTTTCTTT.